This is a list of T cell receptor beta chains from one sample in a study of T cell responses to AZD1222 COVID-19 vaccine. Sequencing used immunoSEQ multiplex PCR; TCRdb keeps in-frame clones, though not all of them. Of about 150,000 clones listed, about 87% are singletons. The material was peripheral blood, obtained on day 0 of AZD1222 vaccination. Receptors were obtained from an adult in good health. The CDR3 runs from the conserved cysteine through the conserved F or W. A D gene is named only where the DNA matches it firmly. Clone sizes are given selectively: once, few, many, or a class where the clone is expanded.

j_call d_call clone_size v_call cdr3_aa cdr3_nt
TRBJ2-6 - - TRBV5-8 CASSPRTGDSGANVLTF TGTGCCAGCAGCCCCCGGACGGGTGATTCTGGGGCCAACGTCCTGACTTTC
TRBJ2-5 - - TRBV14 CASSQRLGGETQYF TGTGCCAGCAGCCAAAGATTAGGTGGGGAGACCCAGTACTTC
TRBJ1-4 - - TRBV18 CASSPGATNEKLFF TGTGCCAGCTCACCAGGGGCCACTAATGAAAAACTGTTTTTT
TRBJ1-2 - - TRBV2 CASSEWGRYGYTF TGTGCCAGCAGTGAGTGGGGACGCTATGGCTACACCTTC
TRBJ1-6 TRBD1 once TRBV6-5 CASSYWAGGKSPLHF TGTGCCAGCAGTTACTGGGCAGGGGGGAAATCACCCCTCCACTTT
TRBJ2-5 TRBD1 - TRBV18 CASSQDRSAGGETQYF TGTGCCAGCTCACAGGACAGGTCTGCTGGTGGGGAGACCCAGTACTTC
TRBJ1-5 TRBD1 - TRBV6-2/TRBV6-3 CASSYRAGGADNQPQHF TGTGCCAGCAGTTACCGCGCAGGGGGCGCCGACAATCAGCCCCAGCATTTT
TRBJ1-1 - - TRBV6-2/TRBV6-3 CASSSHSAVNTEAFF TGTGCCAGCAGTTCCCACTCGGCGGTGAACACTGAAGCTTTCTTT
TRBJ2-3 - - TRBV6-5 CASSFRISTDTQYF TGTGCCAGCAGTTTCCGGATCAGCACAGATACGCAGTATTTT
TRBJ2-5 - - TRBV2 CASSEKEVLNGETQYF TGTGCCAGCAGTGAAAAGGAGGTTCTTAATGGGGAGACCCAGTACTTC
TRBJ1-3 - - TRBV10-2 CASSEQTSGNTIYF TGCGCCAGCAGTGAGCAGACCTCTGGAAACACCATATATTTT
TRBJ2-1 - - TRBV7-9 CASSLTANYNEQFF TGTGCCAGCAGCCTAACAGCTAACTACAATGAGCAGTTCTTC
TRBJ1-6 - once TRBV6-1 CASSEFQGSPLHF TGTGCCAGCAGTGAATTCCAGGGTTCACCCCTCCACTTT
TRBJ1-5 - - TRBV9 CASSQDQGNQPQHF TGTGCCAGCAGCCAGGACCAGGGGAATCAGCCCCAGCATTTT
TRBJ1-5 TRBD1 - TRBV19 CASSITGTGTNQPQHF TGTGCCAGTAGTATTACCGGGACAGGGACCAATCAGCCCCAGCATTTT
TRBJ1-6 - - TRBV18 CASSPPTRDSPLHF TGTGCCAGCTCACCACCGACTAGGGATTCACCCCTCCACTTT
TRBJ2-5 TRBD1 - TRBV3-1/TRBV3-2 CASSQDLGGRETQYF TGTGCCAGCAGCCAAGATTTAGGGGGCAGAGAGACCCAGTACTTC
TRBJ2-7 - - TRBV2 CASSEARRYEQYF TGTGCCAGCAGTGAAGCGCGGAGATACGAGCAGTACTTC
TRBJ1-5 - many TRBV4-2 CASSQARADQPQHF TGTGCCAGCAGCCAAGCAAGGGCGGACCAGCCCCAGCATTTT
TRBJ1-2 - few TRBV28 CASRSVTAIYGYTF TGTGCCAGCAGGTCCGTGACAGCGATCTATGGCTACACCTTC
TRBJ1-3 - - TRBV19 CASSIRRSGNSVSGNTIYF TGTGCCAGTAGTATACGCCGAAGTGGTAACAGCGTCTCTGGAAACACCATATATTTT
TRBJ2-5 - - TRBV3-1/TRBV3-2 CASSPTGLGTQYF TGTGCCAGCAGCCCCACAGGACTGGGGACCCAGTACTTC
TRBJ2-5 - - TRBV18 CASSPGTSSYQETQYF TGTGCCAGCTCACCAGGGACTTCGTCGTACCAAGAGACCCAGTACTTC
TRBJ1-2 - - TRBV6-4 CASSDSAGFGSGGYTF TGTGCCAGCAGCGACTCGGCAGGGTTTGGTTCCGGGGGCTACACCTTC
TRBJ1-2 - - TRBV14 CASSQDYRQAYGYTF TGTGCCAGCAGCCAAGATTATCGGCAGGCCTATGGCTACACCTTC
TRBJ1-3 - - TRBV28 CASSLGGGGGNTIYF TGTGCCAGCAGTTTGGGAGGGGGTGGAGGAAACACCATATATTTT
TRBJ2-2 - - TRBV11-2 CASSYSGTGELFF TGTGCCAGCAGCTACTCAGGGACCGGGGAGCTGTTTTTT
TRBJ2-1 - once TRBV7-2 CASSFLPTEQFF TGTGCCAGCAGCTTTCTTCCAACTGAGCAGTTCTTC
TRBJ2-2 - - TRBV7-2 CASSLVSGTGELFF TGTGCCAGCAGCTTAGTTTCCGGCACCGGGGAGCTGTTTTTT
TRBJ2-7 - - TRBV14 CASSQEGVPGYEQYF TGTGCCAGCAGCCAAGAGGGGGTCCCGGGGTACGAGCAGTACTTC
TRBJ2-7 - - TRBV7-2 CASSADPQPSYEQYF TGTGCCAGCAGCGCCGACCCACAACCTTCCTACGAGCAGTACTTC
TRBJ1-1 - - TRBV3-1/TRBV3-2 CASSQDAGVDTEAFF TGTGCCAGCAGCCAAGATGCTGGAGTGGACACTGAAGCTTTCTTT
TRBJ2-1 - - TRBV15 CATSRGGSYNEQFF TGTGCCACCAGCAGAGGTGGGTCCTACAATGAGCAGTTCTTC
TRBJ1-1 - - TRBV7-6 CASSVTSGANTEAFF TGTGCCAGCAGCGTGACATCCGGGGCGAACACTGAAGCTTTCTTT
TRBJ2-7 - - TRBV12-5 CASGFMGREQYF TGTGCTAGTGGTTTCATGGGGCGCGAGCAGTACTTC
TRBJ2-5 - few TRBV12-1 CASSPGLAGGPLGETQYF TGTGCCAGCAGCCCCGGACTAGCGGGGGGGCCTTTAGGAGAGACCCAGTACTTC
TRBJ1-1 - once TRBV19 CASSIEDRDSTEAFF TGTGCCAGTAGTATAGAAGATCGAGACAGCACTGAAGCTTTCTTT
TRBJ1-5 - - TRBV28 CASSLVLTQSNQPQHF TGTGCCAGCAGTTTAGTTCTCACTCAGAGCAATCAGCCCCAGCATTTT
TRBJ1-2 TRBD1 - TRBV12-3/TRBV12-4 CASRPGTGFGYTF TGTGCCAGCAGGCCCGGGACAGGGTTTGGCTACACCTTC
TRBJ2-1 - few TRBV6-4 CASSVGTEDNEQFF TGTGCCAGCAGTGTAGGGACGGAGGACAATGAGCAGTTCTTC